The rows below give T cell receptor beta chains drawn from one sample of a study of shared clonotypes between healthy human individuals. Clones were read by immunoSEQ multiplex PCR, and TCRdb kept only the in-frame ones, dropping some. The sample consists of millions of clones, about 92% of them appearing once. Sequenced input: naive CD8+ T cells from PBMCs. Receptors were obtained from a man between 18 and 29 years old in good health. Some clones in this sample may be carry-over from other donors' samples. Each CDR3 is given with its conserved first and last residue. D genes are given only for firm matches. Not all rows give a size; the values are once, few, many and, for expanded clones, a class.

V gene: TRBV27
J gene: TRBJ2-7
clone size: once
D gene: NA
CDR3 protein: CASSFVGAKDEQYF
CDR3 DNA: TGTGCCAGCAGTTTCGTGGGAGCGAAGGACGAGCAGTACTTC

V gene: TRBV4-1
J gene: TRBJ2-1
clone size: NA
D gene: TRBD2
CDR3 protein: CASSPNFSSGSSYNEQFF
CDR3 DNA: TGCGCCAGCAGCCCGAACTTTTCTAGCGGGAGCTCCTACAATGAGCAGTTCTTC

V gene: TRBV6-5
J gene: TRBJ2-7
clone size: NA
D gene: NA
CDR3 protein: CASSTGTSNEQYF
CDR3 DNA: TGTGCCAGCAGTACGGGGACGAGCAACGAGCAGTACTTC

V gene: TRBV25-1
J gene: TRBJ1-2
clone size: NA
D gene: NA
CDR3 protein: CASSVRGGYTF
CDR3 DNA: TGTGCCAGCAGTGTAAGGGGTGGCTACACCTTC

V gene: TRBV7-3
J gene: TRBJ2-6
clone size: NA
D gene: NA
CDR3 protein: CASRDSFSGANVLTF
CDR3 DNA: TGTGCCAGCAGGGACAGCTTCTCTGGGGCCAACGTCCTGACTTTC

V gene: TRBV13
J gene: TRBJ2-7
clone size: NA
D gene: NA
CDR3 protein: CASSRGLSREQYF
CDR3 DNA: TGTGCCAGCAGCCGGGGCCTCAGCAGGGAGCAGTACTTC

V gene: TRBV27
J gene: TRBJ2-7
clone size: NA
D gene: NA
CDR3 protein: CASSLSGGGGYEQYF
CDR3 DNA: TGTGCCAGCAGTTTATCAGGAGGGGGGGGCTACGAGCAGTACTTC

V gene: TRBV10-3
J gene: TRBJ2-7
clone size: NA
D gene: TRBD1
CDR3 protein: CAISDRGLNGYYEQYF
CDR3 DNA: TGTGCCATCAGTGACAGGGGGCTAAATGGGTACTACGAGCAGTACTTC

V gene: TRBV9
J gene: TRBJ2-5
clone size: NA
D gene: NA
CDR3 protein: CASSGRYGADQETQYF
CDR3 DNA: TGTGCCAGCAGCGGGCGGTACGGAGCCGACCAAGAGACCCAGTACTTC

V gene: TRBV28
J gene: TRBJ2-7
clone size: once
D gene: TRBD1
CDR3 protein: CASSPVGQGWHSYEQYF
CDR3 DNA: TGTGCCAGCAGTCCCGTCGGACAGGGTTGGCATTCCTACGAGCAGTACTTC

V gene: TRBV7-8
J gene: TRBJ2-5
clone size: NA
D gene: NA
CDR3 protein: CANSLASNWETQYF
CDR3 DNA: TGTGCCAACAGCTTAGCTTCCAATTGGGAGACCCAGTACTTC

V gene: TRBV27
J gene: TRBJ1-2
clone size: NA
D gene: TRBD1
CDR3 protein: CASRTGGPLNYGYTF
CDR3 DNA: TGTGCCAGCAGGACAGGGGGCCCTCTCAACTATGGCTACACCTTC

V gene: TRBV28
J gene: TRBJ2-7
clone size: NA
D gene: NA
CDR3 protein: CASSPVVGYEQYF
CDR3 DNA: TGTGCCAGCAGTCCCGTGGTGGGCTACGAGCAGTACTTC

V gene: TRBV7-9
J gene: TRBJ2-7
clone size: NA
D gene: TRBD2
CDR3 protein: CASSPGLAGGWSSYEQYF
CDR3 DNA: TGTGCCAGCAGCCCGGGACTAGCGGGAGGGTGGAGCTCTTACGAGCAGTACTTC

V gene: TRBV6-1
J gene: TRBJ1-5
clone size: NA
D gene: TRBD1
CDR3 protein: CASSEKGQGGHQPQHF
CDR3 DNA: TGTGCCAGCAGTGAAAAGGGACAGGGAGGACATCAGCCCCAGCATTTT

V gene: TRBV9
J gene: TRBJ2-2
clone size: NA
D gene: NA
CDR3 protein: CASSVSGSYGGELFF
CDR3 DNA: TGTGCCAGCAGCGTATCGGGATCATACGGAGGGGAGCTGTTTTTT

V gene: TRBV19
J gene: TRBJ2-7
clone size: NA
D gene: NA
CDR3 protein: CASSISYSYEQYF
CDR3 DNA: TGTGCCAGTAGTATTTCCTACAGCTACGAGCAGTACTTC

V gene: TRBV27
J gene: TRBJ1-2
clone size: NA
D gene: NA
CDR3 protein: CASSPDRGYGYTF
CDR3 DNA: TGTGCCAGCAGTCCCGACAGAGGCTATGGCTACACCTTC

V gene: TRBV9
J gene: TRBJ2-7
clone size: NA
D gene: NA
CDR3 protein: CASSVGGSSYEQYF
CDR3 DNA: TGTGCCAGCAGCGTAGGGGGTAGCTCCTACGAGCAGTACTTC

V gene: TRBV7-8
J gene: TRBJ2-3
clone size: NA
D gene: NA
CDR3 protein: CASSLGSRAYTDTQYF
CDR3 DNA: TGTGCCAGCAGCTTAGGGTCGAGGGCCTACACAGATACGCAGTATTTT

V gene: TRBV4-1
J gene: TRBJ2-1
clone size: NA
D gene: TRBD2
CDR3 protein: CASSQDPGGPNNEQFF
CDR3 DNA: TGCGCCAGCAGCCAAGATCCGGGGGGACCAAACAATGAGCAGTTCTTC

V gene: TRBV6-5
J gene: TRBJ1-5
clone size: NA
D gene: NA
CDR3 protein: CASSSEPYNQPQHF
CDR3 DNA: TGTGCCAGCAGTTCCGAGCCCTACAATCAGCCCCAGCATTTT

V gene: TRBV7-9
J gene: TRBJ2-7
clone size: NA
D gene: TRBD2
CDR3 protein: CASSSSYTSGYDEQYF
CDR3 DNA: TGTGCCAGCAGCTCGAGTTATACTAGCGGTTACGACGAGCAGTACTTC

V gene: TRBV10-2
J gene: TRBJ2-2
clone size: NA
D gene: TRBD2
CDR3 protein: CASSTGTSGIVGELFF
CDR3 DNA: TGCGCCAGCAGCACCGGGACTAGCGGGATCGTAGGGGAGCTGTTTTTT

V gene: TRBV11-2
J gene: TRBJ1-1
clone size: NA
D gene: TRBD1
CDR3 protein: CASSPRQGENTEAFF
CDR3 DNA: TGTGCCAGCAGCCCCCGTCAGGGGGAGAACACTGAAGCTTTCTTT

V gene: TRBV30
J gene: TRBJ2-3
clone size: NA
D gene: NA
CDR3 protein: CAWSPWSKDTQYF
CDR3 DNA: TGTGCCTGGAGTCCCTGGTCCAAAGATACGCAGTATTTT

V gene: TRBV5-1
J gene: TRBJ2-7
clone size: NA
D gene: NA
CDR3 protein: CASSLSGLGYYEQYF
CDR3 DNA: TGCGCCAGCAGCCTAAGCGGACTGGGATACTACGAGCAGTACTTC

V gene: TRBV4-3
J gene: TRBJ2-3
clone size: NA
D gene: TRBD1
CDR3 protein: CASSLKDRRFTDTQYF
CDR3 DNA: TGCGCCAGCAGCCTAAAGGACAGGCGTTTCACAGATACGCAGTATTTT

V gene: TRBV7-9
J gene: TRBJ2-7
clone size: few
D gene: TRBD1
CDR3 protein: CASSPRDREGHEQYF
CDR3 DNA: TGTGCCAGCAGCCCACGGGACAGGGAGGGCCACGAGCAGTACTTC

V gene: TRBV27
J gene: TRBJ2-7
clone size: NA
D gene: NA
CDR3 protein: CASSLRPTGYEQYF
CDR3 DNA: TGTGCCAGCAGTTTACGACCGACAGGTTACGAGCAGTACTTC

V gene: TRBV2
J gene: TRBJ2-1
clone size: NA
D gene: NA
CDR3 protein: CASSDSSSYNEQFF
CDR3 DNA: TGTGCCAGCAGTGATTCTAGTTCTTACAATGAGCAGTTCTTC

V gene: TRBV10-3
J gene: TRBJ2-7
clone size: NA
D gene: TRBD2
CDR3 protein: CAISEYVTSGSYEQYF
CDR3 DNA: TGTGCCATCAGTGAGTATGTGACTAGCGGGAGCTACGAGCAGTACTTC

V gene: TRBV7-9
J gene: TRBJ2-5
clone size: NA
D gene: NA
CDR3 protein: CASSSTRTYQETQYF
CDR3 DNA: TGTGCCAGCAGCTCGACCCGCACTTACCAAGAGACCCAGTACTTC

V gene: TRBV28
J gene: TRBJ2-7
clone size: once
D gene: TRBD2
CDR3 protein: CASSPTLTSGSSYEQYF
CDR3 DNA: TGTGCCAGCAGTCCCACACTGACTAGCGGGAGCTCCTACGAGCAGTACTTC

V gene: TRBV6-1
J gene: TRBJ2-2
clone size: NA
D gene: NA
CDR3 protein: CASSETAWYTGELFF
CDR3 DNA: TGTGCCAGCAGCGAGACAGCATGGTACACCGGGGAGCTGTTTTTT

V gene: TRBV2
J gene: TRBJ2-2
clone size: NA
D gene: TRBD2
CDR3 protein: CASSDPSGSSEAGELFF
CDR3 DNA: TGTGCCAGCAGTGACCCTAGCGGGAGCTCGGAAGCCGGGGAGCTGTTTTTT

V gene: TRBV9
J gene: TRBJ2-1
clone size: NA
D gene: TRBD2
CDR3 protein: CASSAVAGVRYNEQFF
CDR3 DNA: TGTGCCAGCAGCGCCGTAGCGGGAGTACGGTACAATGAGCAGTTCTTC

V gene: TRBV19
J gene: TRBJ1-1
clone size: NA
D gene: NA
CDR3 protein: CASESKMNTEAFF
CDR3 DNA: TGTGCCAGTGAAAGCAAGATGAACACTGAAGCTTTCTTT

V gene: TRBV4-3
J gene: TRBJ2-7
clone size: NA
D gene: NA
CDR3 protein: CASSQGPGAEQYF
CDR3 DNA: TGCGCCAGCAGCCAAGGGCCAGGGGCCGAGCAGTACTTC

V gene: TRBV29-1
J gene: TRBJ2-5
clone size: NA
D gene: NA
CDR3 protein: CSVEGGPTLQETQYF
CDR3 DNA: TGCAGCGTAGAAGGGGGGCCCACTCTCCAAGAGACCCAGTACTTC

V gene: TRBV7-9
J gene: TRBJ2-7
clone size: NA
D gene: TRBD1
CDR3 protein: CASSLRDSRPDEQYF
CDR3 DNA: TGTGCCAGCAGCCTACGGGACAGCCGACCAGACGAGCAGTACTTC

V gene: TRBV5-1
J gene: TRBJ2-3
clone size: NA
D gene: NA
CDR3 protein: CASSFNRHLSTDTQYF
CDR3 DNA: TGCGCCAGCAGCTTCAACCGGCACCTTAGCACAGATACGCAGTATTTT

V gene: TRBV28
J gene: TRBJ2-1
clone size: NA
D gene: NA
CDR3 protein: CASTPRPADEQFF
CDR3 DNA: TGTGCCAGCACCCCCCGGCCAGCAGATGAGCAGTTCTTC

V gene: TRBV2
J gene: TRBJ2-1
clone size: NA
D gene: NA
CDR3 protein: CASSENLREQFF
CDR3 DNA: TGTGCCAGCAGTGAAAATCTACGGGAGCAGTTCTTC

V gene: TRBV27
J gene: TRBJ1-2
clone size: NA
D gene: NA
CDR3 protein: CASSLAGANYGYTF
CDR3 DNA: TGTGCCAGCAGTTTAGCAGGGGCCAACTATGGCTACACCTTC

V gene: TRBV28
J gene: TRBJ2-7
clone size: NA
D gene: NA
CDR3 protein: CASSRPYEQYF
CDR3 DNA: TGTGCCAGCAGTCGTCCCTACGAGCAGTACTTC

V gene: TRBV28
J gene: TRBJ1-2
clone size: NA
D gene: NA
CDR3 protein: CASSSQTGYRGYTF
CDR3 DNA: TGTGCCAGCAGTTCACAAACAGGGTATAGAGGCTACACCTTC

V gene: TRBV4-1
J gene: TRBJ2-1
clone size: NA
D gene: NA
CDR3 protein: CASSQFGVEQFF
CDR3 DNA: TGCGCCAGCAGCCAATTCGGGGTTGAGCAGTTCTTC

V gene: TRBV4-3
J gene: TRBJ2-7
clone size: once
D gene: TRBD1
CDR3 protein: CASSLRDRAGEQYF
CDR3 DNA: TGCGCCAGCAGCCTTCGGGACAGGGCAGGAGAGCAGTACTTC

V gene: TRBV6-1
J gene: TRBJ2-7
clone size: NA
D gene: NA
CDR3 protein: CASSWSYEQYF
CDR3 DNA: TGTGCCAGCAGCTGGAGTTACGAGCAGTACTTC

V gene: TRBV28
J gene: TRBJ2-7
clone size: NA
D gene: NA
CDR3 protein: CASSLLPGPSYEQYF
CDR3 DNA: TGTGCCAGCAGTTTACTCCCAGGGCCGAGCTACGAGCAGTACTTC

V gene: TRBV28
J gene: TRBJ2-7
clone size: NA
D gene: NA
CDR3 protein: CASSLLSRYEQYF
CDR3 DNA: TGTGCCAGCAGTTTATTGTCACGCTACGAGCAGTACTTC

V gene: TRBV13
J gene: TRBJ2-7
clone size: NA
D gene: TRBD2
CDR3 protein: CASSFNREGSYEQYF
CDR3 DNA: TGTGCCAGCAGCTTTAACCGGGAGGGCTCCTACGAGCAGTACTTC

V gene: TRBV5-6
J gene: TRBJ2-7
clone size: NA
D gene: TRBD1
CDR3 protein: CASSSRTGYEQYF
CDR3 DNA: TGTGCCAGCAGCTCCCGGACAGGGTACGAGCAGTACTTC

V gene: TRBV2
J gene: TRBJ2-5
clone size: once
D gene: NA
CDR3 protein: CASSRGTDRRETQYF
CDR3 DNA: TGTGCCAGCAGCCGCGGGACAGACCGGCGGGAGACCCAGTACTTC

V gene: TRBV28
J gene: TRBJ1-1
clone size: NA
D gene: NA
CDR3 protein: CASSFRARSYTEAFF
CDR3 DNA: TGTGCCAGCAGTTTCAGGGCCCGTTCCTACACTGAAGCTTTCTTT

V gene: TRBV27
J gene: TRBJ2-1
clone size: NA
D gene: TRBD2
CDR3 protein: CASSWTSGTYNEQFF
CDR3 DNA: TGTGCCAGCAGTTGGACTAGCGGGACCTACAATGAGCAGTTCTTC

V gene: TRBV15
J gene: TRBJ1-4
clone size: NA
D gene: NA
CDR3 protein: CATSRSGQYPSSEKLFF
CDR3 DNA: TGTGCCACCAGCAGATCCGGACAGTACCCGTCGTCGGAAAAACTGTTTTTT

V gene: TRBV27
J gene: TRBJ1-1
clone size: NA
D gene: NA
CDR3 protein: CASSSGMNTEAFF
CDR3 DNA: TGTGCCAGCAGTTCAGGGATGAACACTGAAGCTTTCTTT